Shown below are 23 T cell receptor beta chains from a single sample sequenced in a study of blood T cells in healthy people across ages. The authors ran a second PCR of roughly 6 to 11 cycles using a sample-barcoded 5' primer and a J-beta primer mix. In TCRdb, the 5' RACE reads were re-called with MiXCR into one record per CDR3 protein. The profile shows about 670,000 distinct CDR3 sequences, approximately 52% of them singletons. What was sequenced was blood. The receptors here all came from a woman of 80 years or more in good health.

This clonotype was recorded at least ten times. This chain joins TRBV28 and TRBJ2-5; D is ambiguous. Between the trimmed V and J ends, which lost 2 bases and 7 bases, there was a span of 14 bases. There are 14 residues in the CDR3. Germline values: CDR1 MDHEN, CDR2 SYDVKM. The CDR3 region is CASSLRGRPSTQYF. Here the CDR3 DNA reads TGTGCCAGCAGTTTACGCGGCCGCCCGTCGACCCAGTACTTC.

This clonotype was seen once. A much larger clone differs from this one at a single base, so this may be a read error. J is TRBJ2-1 and V is TRBV19; D is possibly TRBD1 or TRBD2 (5 bases each). Germline CDR1 is LNHDA and CDR2 is SQIVND (reference sequence). This CDR3 region has 15 residues. Trimming stripped 5 bases from V and 6 bases from J, with 17 bases between. CDR3 DNA: TGTGCCAGTAGTTTCTATGGGGGTAACGGCAATGAGCAGTTCTTC. Translating it yields CASSFYGGNGNEQFF.

This clonotype appeared a single time. Being one base from a much bigger clone, this may be a read error. The chain recombines TRBV7-2 with TRBJ2-7; D call uncertain. TRBJ2-5 matches the DNA end more closely, so the J call is doubtful. The CDR3 consists of 12 residues. The germline V gene encodes CDR1 SGHTA and CDR2 FQGNSA. For the CDR3, the DNA is TGTACCAGCAGCTCCGACCGGAGGACCCAGTACTTC. Its translation is CTSSSDRRTQYF.

The sample holds many counts of this clonotype. The gene calls are TRBV5-1 and TRBJ2-1; 8 bases are shared with TRBD1. Trimming at V came to 5 bases and at J to 4 bases, leaving 8 bases not matched to a gene. This CDR3 region has 15 residues. Germline CDR1 and CDR2: SGHRS and YFSETQ. The CDR3 loop reads CASRSDRGRYNEQFF. The CDR3 DNA sequence: TGCGCCAGCAGGTCTGACAGGGGCAGGTACAATGAGCAGTTCTTC.

V gene TRBV6-1 combines with J gene TRBJ2-7, with D possibly matching TRBD1 (6 bases). The end of the DNA is better explained by TRBJ2-4, so the J call may be wrong. Germline CDR1 MNHNS, CDR2 SASEGT. This CDR3 is 14 amino acids long. Written as DNA, the CDR3 is TGTGCCAGCAGTGACCCGGGACACGGCAACATTCAGTACTTC. Protein product: CASSDPGHGNIQYF.

The chain employs TRBV4-2 and TRBJ2-1, with 14 bases lining up with TRBD2. The J segment lost 7 bases and the V segment lost 0 bases, leaving 5 bases of the junction unmatched. Germline V gene lookup returns CDR1 LGHNA and CDR2 YNFKEQ. The CDR3 extends over 17 amino acids. DNA of the CDR3: TGTGCCAGCAGCCAAGATGGACTAGCGGGGGGACGGAATGAGCAGTTCTTC. Translating gives CASSQDGLAGGRNEQFF.

The chain links TRBV7-9 to TRBJ2-1; D unclear. Germline CDR1 is SEHNR and CDR2 is FQNEAQ (reference sequence). V was shortened by 5 bases and J by 7 bases, with 15 bases between the two germline ends. The CDR3 totals 14 residues. CDR3 protein: CASSAAQSGNEQFF. The CDR3 DNA reads as TGTGCCAGCAGCGCCGCACAGAGTGGAAATGAGCAGTTCTTC.

Note on this clonotype: Germline is not matched at one junction end, which may reflect a read error. The V call is TRBV12-3 or TRBV12-4, the J call TRBJ1-1; no clear D gene. This CDR3 has 14 residues. The CDR3 sequence is CASSVAHLGTEAFF. The CDR3 DNA is TGTGCCAGCAGTGTAGCGCACCTAGGCACTGAAGCTTTCTTT.

This clonotype was detected ten times or more. The rearrangement links TRBV6-1 to TRBJ2-5, with D maybe TRBD2 (5 bases). CDR1 and CDR2 from the germline V gene are MNHNS and SASEGT. V was trimmed by 7 bases and J by 1 base, leaving 16 bases between them. The CDR3 loop spans 15 amino acids. CDR3 loop: CASTSPLAAQETQYF. CDR3 bases: TGTGCCAGCACCTCCCCGCTAGCAGCCCAAGAGACCCAGTACTTC.

This rearrangement joins TRBV25-1 to TRBJ2-3; D may correspond to TRBD1 or TRBD2 (6 bases each). The V end was cut by 1 base, the J end by 3 bases, with 11 bases between. The CDR3 extends over 15 amino acids. Germline V CDR1 and CDR2: MGHDK, SYGVNS. In nucleotides, the CDR3 is TGTGCCAGCAGTGAATTTGGGGGGCTGACAGATACGCAGTATTTT. It encodes CASSEFGGLTDTQYF.

The chain couples TRBV5-1 to TRBJ2-3; D possibly uses TRBD1 or TRBD2 (5 bases each). The germline gives CDR1 SGHRS, CDR2 YFSETQ. Trimming cost V 5 bases and J 0 bases, with 10 bases left between them. CDR3 length: 14 residues. DNA for the CDR3: TGCGCCAGCAGGGTGGGACCGAGCACAGATACGCAGTATTTT. Residues: CASRVGPSTDTQYF.

A word on this clonotype: This may be a read error, as it is one base from a much larger clone. This chain joins TRBV12-3 or TRBV12-4 and TRBJ2-1, with TRBD2 matching 10 bases. This CDR3 region has 17 residues. The junction had 14 bases not matched to a gene; V was cut back by 3 bases and J by 9 bases. CDR3 amino acids: CASSLRSGRTLGTEQFF. The DNA for the CDR3 is TGTGCCAGCAGTTTGCGTAGCGGGAGGACTCTCGGAACTGAGCAGTTCTTC.

This clonotype was recorded many times. This rearrangement joins TRBV6-2 or TRBV6-3 to TRBJ2-3; 12 nucleotides align to TRBD2. This CDR3 spans 19 amino acids. Germline V CDR1 and CDR2: MNHEY, SVGEGT. The V segment lost 2 bases and the J segment 2 bases; nucleotides outside the gene matches: 11. This chain's CDR3 is CASSYRTRLAGVHTDTQYF. CDR3 DNA sequence: TGTGCCAGCAGTTACCGGACAAGACTAGCGGGAGTTCACACAGATACGCAGTATTTT.

This clonotype was observed many times. V is TRBV4-1 and J is TRBJ1-2; D may be TRBD1 (5 bases). Germline CDR1 MGHRA, CDR2 YSYEKL. V lost 4 bases, J lost 4 bases, and 10 bases lay in between. The CDR3 covers 13 residues. CDR3 sequence reads: CASSRDSPYGYTF. CDR3 bases: TGCGCCAGCAGCCGCGACAGCCCCTATGGCTACACCTTC.

The rearrangement uses TRBV14 and TRBJ2-5; the match to TRBD1 covers 7 bases. With V trimmed by 2 bases and J by 2 bases, 2 bases remained unmatched. CDR1 and CDR2 from the germline V gene are SGHDN and FVKESK. This CDR3 spans 14 amino acids. The CDR3, as DNA: TGTGCCAGCAGCCAACCGGGACAGCAAGAGACCCAGTACTTC. Translation: CASSQPGQQETQYF. The variable domain in full, completed from reference TRBV14 and TRBJ2-5, reads EAGVTQFPSHSVIEKGQTVTLRCDPISGHDNLYWYRRVMGKEIKFLLHFVKESKQDESGMPNNRFLAERTGGTYSTLKVQPAELEDSGVYFCASSQPGQQETQYFGPGTRLLVL.

This clonotype was counted between two and nine times. The V gene is TRBV4-1, the J gene TRBJ1-2; 8 nucleotides line up with TRBD1. Unmatched junction bases numbered 7, after V lost 0 bases and J lost 7 bases. CDR1 and CDR2 from the germline V gene are MGHRA and YSYEKL. The CDR3 contains 15 residues. The CDR3 sequence is CASSQDRGDRSGYTF. The CDR3 DNA sequence: TGCGCCAGCAGCCAAGATCGGGGGGACAGGTCTGGCTACACCTTC.

The chain combines TRBV6-1 with TRBJ1-1, with D unresolved. This CDR3 region has 14 residues. The V end lost 5 bases, the J end lost 0 bases, and 10 bases lay between the germline ends. The germline gives CDR1 MNHNS, CDR2 SASEGT. The chain's CDR3 is CASSSQSLNTEAFF. DNA of the CDR3: TGTGCCAGCAGTTCACAATCGCTGAACACTGAAGCTTTCTTT.

The V and J genes are TRBV6-6 and TRBJ2-2; perhaps D is TRBD1 or TRBD2 (5 bases each). The germline CDR1 and CDR2 sequences are MNHNY and SVGAGI (reference sequence). The V end was cut by 6 bases, the J end by 5 bases, with 19 bases between. The length of the CDR3 is 16 residues. The CDR3 loop is CASRSGAGDGTGELFF. The CDR3 coding sequence is TGTGCCAGCAGGTCCGGGGCAGGTGATGGGACCGGGGAGCTGTTTTTT.

This clonotype occurred many times. The chain combines TRBV11-2 with TRBJ2-5; weak D call: TRBD1 (6 bases). Germline CDR1 and CDR2: SGHAT and FQNNGV. This CDR3 region has 16 residues. V lost 2 bases and J lost 5, with 18 bases in between. Here the CDR3 reads CASSLRGFVFGETQYF. In DNA form, the CDR3 reads TGTGCCAGCAGCTTAAGGGGGTTCGTGTTCGGGGAGACCCAGTACTTC.

Points on this clonotype: A much larger clone lies one base from this, so it may be a read error. The chain recombines TRBV3-1 with TRBJ2-3; 7 nucleotides agree with TRBD2. This CDR3 has 16 residues. Germline values: CDR1 LGHDT, CDR2 YNNKEL (reference sequence). This chain's CDR3 is CVSSQLSGAATDTQYF. DNA of the CDR3: TGTGTCAGCAGCCAACTGAGCGGGGCGGCGACAGATACGCAGTATTTT.

A few counts support this clonotype. The V gene is TRBV28, the J gene TRBJ2-7; 7 bases are a match to TRBD1. Looked up from germline, CDR1 is MDHEN and CDR2 is SYDVKM. The ends lost 2 bases at V and 6 bases at J; junction bases unmatched: 4. The CDR3 totals 13 residues. DNA for the CDR3: TGTGCCAGCAGTTTAAACAGGGGAAGCGAGCAGTACTTC. This translates into CASSLNRGSEQYF.

This rearrangement joins TRBV9 to TRBJ1-4; 7 nucleotides line up with TRBD1. V dropped 4 bases and J dropped 1; count of bases not matched to a gene: 10. The CDR3 is 17 residues long. Germline CDR1 reads SGDLS; CDR2 reads YYNGEE. For the CDR3, the DNA is TGTGCCAGCAGCCCCTTAGGCAGGACAGGAACTAATGAAAAACTGTTTTTT. Translation gives CASSPLGRTGTNEKLFF.

This clonotype was detected a few times. The CDR3 does not close with the conserved phenylalanine or tryptophan, likely indicating a read error. The gene calls are TRBV28 and TRBJ2-5; TRBD1 might be the D (5 bases). The CDR3 totals 14 residues. Trimming removed 2 bases at V and 2 bases at J, with 9 bases between. CDR1 and CDR2 (germline): MDHEN, SYDVKM. This CDR3 reads CASSLVTGQETQYL. The CDR3 nucleotides are TGTGCCAGCAGTTTAGTCACAGGACAAGAGACCCAGTACTTA.